One and the same sample provided the 32 T cell receptor beta chains below, sequenced in a study of early T cells in non-severe SARS-CoV-2 infection listed by TCRdb under 2021. Library creation used 5' RACE. The data were produced on a NextSeq 500. TCRdb reworked the public reads: Q25 trimming with fastp, MiXCR clone assembly, productive beta chains retained. Rows are combined by CDR3 protein, so each entry shows the most common genes and DNA. This sample is represented by about 25,000 distinct CDR3 sequences; about 4.4% of them were singletons. Less than 8.5% of the sample is held by the ten biggest clonotypes. Specimen: whole blood. All receptors derive from an adult who was a healthcare worker with PCR-confirmed SARS-CoV-2 infection or an uninfected control (not recorded which).

This clonotype has just a few counts. The gene calls are TRBV14 and TRBJ2-7; TRBD1 matches at 10 bases. V lost 0 bases and J lost 0; bases outside the gene matches: 8. Germline CDR1 is SGHDN and CDR2 is FVKESK. This CDR3 region has 18 residues. Written as DNA, the CDR3 is TGTGCCAGCAGCCAAGAAGTCCGGGACAGGGGCAGCTCCTACGAGCAGTACTTC. This translates into CASSQEVRDRGSSYEQYF.

This clonotype showed up many times. The V gene is TRBV5-1, the J gene TRBJ2-3, with D possibly matching TRBD1 (7 bases). This CDR3 is built from 17 residues. V was trimmed by 4 bases and J by 0 bases, leaving 18 bases between them. Per germline, CDR1 SGHRS and CDR2 YFSETQ. In nucleotides, the CDR3 is TGCGCCAGCAGCCCTAGCCCGACAGGGACTAGCACAGATACGCAGTATTTT. It yields the protein CASSPSPTGTSTDTQYF.

The chain has TRBV23-1 and TRBJ1-2; no reliable D call. TRBV23-1 is reported as an ORF; its role is uncertain. The CDR3 totals 16 residues. The V gene lost 0 bases and the J gene lost 0 bases, with 11 bases spanning the gap. In DNA, the CDR3 is TGCGCCAGCAGTCAATCGCGGCGGGGAACTAACTATGGCTACACCTTC. Amino acids: CASSQSRRGTNYGYTF.

This clonotype appeared a few times. The chain joins TRBV7-9 to TRBJ1-2; 10 nucleotides align to TRBD1. Germline values: CDR1 SEHNR, CDR2 FQNEAQ (reference sequence). The CDR3 contains 17 residues. V dropped 3 bases and J dropped 4; count of bases not matched to a gene: 11. DNA for the CDR3: TGTGCCAGCAGCTTTGGATTGGGGACAGGGGCGGCCTATGGCTACACCTTC. As protein: CASSFGLGTGAAYGYTF.

The chain carries TRBV28 and TRBJ2-5; 7 bases line up with TRBD1. This CDR3 region has 13 residues. Germline CDR1 is MDHEN and CDR2 is SYDVKM. The trim removed 6 bases at V and 5 bases at J, leaving 6 bases unmatched. The CDR3 sequence: CASRETGQETQYF. In DNA form, the CDR3 reads TGTGCCAGCAGGGAGACAGGGCAGGAGACCCAGTACTTC.

The CDR3 sequence: CASSAGQGAREQYF. Written as DNA, the CDR3 is TGCGCCAGCAGCGCGGGACAGGGGGCGCGTGAGCAGTACTTC. The chain recombines TRBV5-1 with TRBJ2-7; 12 nucleotides line up with TRBD1. This CDR3 comprises 14 residues. Looked up from germline, CDR1 is SGHRS and CDR2 is YFSETQ. J was trimmed by 7 bases and V by 4 bases; bases with no gene match: 6.

This clonotype appeared many times. The J gene is TRBJ2-2, the V gene TRBV12-3 or TRBV12-4; 9 bases agree with TRBD1. V was pared by 6 bases and J by 0 bases, with 5 bases of the junction left unmatched. CDR3 size: 16 residues. The CDR3 spells CASRYGTGPNTGELFF. CDR3 in DNA: TGTGCCAGCAGATACGGGACAGGGCCGAACACCGGGGAGCTGTTTTTT.

The table lists this clonotype with many counts. The chain joins TRBV6-1 to TRBJ2-3; D call uncertain. The CDR3 spans 13 residues. Per germline, CDR1 MNHNS and CDR2 SASEGT. The germline V and J ends were trimmed by 1 base and 1 base, with 3 bases remaining between them. In nucleotides, the CDR3 is TGTGCCAGCAGTGAAGGGGGCACAGATACGCAGTATTTT. Translation: CASSEGGTDTQYF.

This clonotype was seen at least ten times. This sequence joins TRBV11-2 and TRBJ2-2; D ambiguous. V lost 1 base, J lost 6 bases, and 3 bases lay in between. CDR1 is SGHAT, CDR2 FQNNGV, per germline. The CDR3 has 12 amino acids. CDR3 in amino acids: CASSLVAGELFF. For the CDR3, the DNA is TGTGCCAGCAGCTTAGTGGCCGGGGAGCTGTTTTTT.

Of note for this clonotype: A much larger clone lies one base from this, so it may be a read error. The CDR3 region is CASSPPGSGNTEELFF. CDR3 bases: TGTGCCAGCAGCCCCCCGGGTAGCGGAAACACCGAGGAGCTGTTTTTT. The chain carries TRBV6-6 and TRBJ2-2, with D tentatively TRBD2 (6 bases). CDR1 and CDR2 (germline): MNHNY, SVGAGI (reference sequence). CDR3 length: 16 amino acids.

Many counts were recorded for this clonotype. The chain combines TRBV6-1 with TRBJ1-3, with D tentatively TRBD1 (6 bases). Germline V gene data show CDR1 as MNHNS and CDR2 as SASEGT. This CDR3 has 17 amino acids. V gave up 4 bases and J gave up 0 bases, with 16 bases separating them. The CDR3 sequence is CASSALEVDSSGNTIYF. The CDR3 region has the DNA TGTGCCAGCAGTGCCTTAGAAGTGGACAGCTCTGGAAACACCATATATTTT.

This clonotype was recorded at least ten times. The CDR3 DNA reads as TGTGCCAGCAGCTTCACATGGAGCACCGGGGAGCTGTTTTTT. It specifies CASSFTWSTGELFF. J is TRBJ2-2 and V is TRBV7-6; D is unclear. V was cut by 3 bases and J by 4 bases, with 9 bases left in between. Per germline, CDR1 SGHVS and CDR2 FNYEAQ. This CDR3 spans 14 amino acids.

This clonotype was seen a handful of times. The V and J genes are TRBV4-1 and TRBJ1-5, with 9 bases lining up with TRBD1. The junction had 5 bases not matched to a gene; V was cut back by 5 bases and J by 6 bases. The CDR3 is 14 amino acids. Per the germline V gene, CDR1 is MGHRA and CDR2 is YSYEKL. The CDR3 DNA reads as TGCGCCAGCAGCGGGGGACAGGGTTTTCAGCCCCAGCATTTT. It translates to CASSGGQGFQPQHF.

In this sample, this clonotype turned up many times. The chain joins TRBV5-1 to TRBJ1-1; 9 bases line up with TRBD1. CDR1 is SGHRS and CDR2 is YFSETQ in the germline V gene. The J segment lost 5 bases and the V segment lost 6 bases, leaving 11 bases of the junction unmatched. This CDR3 region has 15 residues. Here the CDR3 reads CASTAGTGSLTEAFF. CDR3 DNA sequence: TGCGCCAGCACCGCCGGGACAGGGTCGTTAACTGAAGCTTTCTTT. Filled out from reference TRBV5-1 and TRBJ1-1, the complete variable domain reads KAGVTQTPRYLIKTRGQQVTLSCSPISGHRSVSWYQQTPGQGLQFLFEYFSETQRNKGNFPGRFSGRQFSNSRSEMNVSTLELGDSALYLCASTAGTGSLTEAFFGQGTRLTVV.

This clonotype has only a few counts. The chain employs TRBV5-6 and TRBJ1-1; D is uncertain. Trimming pared 1 base from V and 1 base from J, leaving 17 bases between. Germline V lookup: CDR1 SGHDT, CDR2 YYEEEE. The CDR3 is 17 amino acids. The CDR3 DNA follows: TGTGCCAGCAGCTTGTCAGCCGCCAGCCCGGGGAACACTGAAGCTTTCTTT. Translated: CASSLSAASPGNTEAFF.

This clonotype occurred many times. V usage is TRBV6-4 and J usage is TRBJ1-1; perhaps TRBD1 as D (6 bases). V was clipped by 5 bases and J by 3 bases, with 13 bases between them. CDR1 and CDR2 (germline): MRHNA, SNTAGT. The CDR3 consists of 14 residues. CDR3 amino acids: CASSYRVGDTEAFF. As DNA, the CDR3 is TGTGCCAGCAGTTACAGGGTCGGCGACACTGAAGCTTTCTTT.

This clonotype has at least ten counts. The J gene is TRBJ2-3, the V gene TRBV27; the D gene is possibly TRBD1 (5 bases). The V end lost 5 bases, the J end lost 3 bases, and 12 bases lay between the germline ends. CDR3 length equals 14 residues. Per germline, CDR1 MNHEY and CDR2 SMNVEV (reference sequence). The DNA for the CDR3 is TGTGCCAGCAGTCTGGTTGGGGCAACAGATACGCAGTATTTT. Amino acids: CASSLVGATDTQYF.

Many counts were recorded for this clonotype. The CDR3, as DNA: TGTGCCAGCAGGCGGGACAGCATGAACACTGAAGCTTTCTTT. It yields the protein CASRRDSMNTEAFF. The genes are TRBV7-2 and TRBJ1-1; 7 positions agree with TRBD1. V lost 6 bases to trimming and J lost 0 bases; unmatched junction nucleotides: 4. The germline V gene encodes CDR1 SGHTA and CDR2 FQGNSA. The CDR3 consists of 14 residues.

This clonotype was found a few times. V is TRBV11-2 and J is TRBJ2-5, with 8 bases aligning to TRBD1. The length of the CDR3 is 15 residues. The ends lost 5 bases at V and 1 base at J; junction bases unmatched: 6. CDR1 is SGHAT and CDR2 is FQNNGV in the germline V gene. Here the CDR3 reads CASSGNRGAQETQYF. The CDR3 DNA follows: TGTGCCAGCAGCGGAAACAGGGGGGCCCAAGAGACCCAGTACTTC.

The V and J genes are TRBV2 and TRBJ2-5; D is ambiguous. V was shortened by 6 bases and J by 4 bases, with 12 bases between the two germline ends. The CDR3 consists of 13 residues. Germline V gives CDR1 SNHLY, CDR2 FYNNEI. This chain's CDR3 is CASRLQVSETQYF. The CDR3 coding sequence is TGTGCCAGCAGACTCCAGGTCTCAGAGACCCAGTACTTC.

This clonotype was recorded at least ten times. This chain links TRBV29-1 with TRBJ1-4, with unresolved D. The CDR3 is made up of 14 amino acids. V lost 6 bases and J 10 bases, leaving 21 bases between the germline ends. Per the germline V gene, CDR1 is SQVTM and CDR2 is ANQGSEA. CDR3 coding DNA: TGCAGCGTCTCCCCCTCGGGCCTTGTAGGAAAACTGTTTTTT. Translating it yields CSVSPSGLVGKLFF.

This clonotype came up many times. The chain uses TRBV20-1 and TRBJ2-3, with D perhaps TRBD1 or TRBD2 (6 bases each). From germline, CDR1 is DFQATT and CDR2 SNEGSKA (reference sequence). The CDR3 covers 16 residues. V dropped 7 bases and J dropped 5 bases, with 25 bases sitting between them. The CDR3 sequence: CSVPVGGRVGLDTQYF. DNA of the CDR3: TGCAGTGTCCCGGTGGGGGGCCGTGTTGGACTAGATACGCAGTATTTT.

This clonotype was observed a few times. This chain uses TRBV5-1 with TRBJ2-6; unclear D gene. The length of the CDR3 is 17 residues. V was pared by 0 bases and J by 2 bases, with 12 bases between. Per the germline V gene, CDR1 is SGHRS and CDR2 is YFSETQ. The CDR3 bases are TGCGCCAGCAGCTTGGTCGTCAGCCTAACTGGGGCCAACGTCCTGACTTTC. Amino acids: CASSLVVSLTGANVLTF.

In this sample, this clonotype turned up many times. This sequence joins TRBV20-1 and TRBJ2-7; 11 bases map to TRBD2. Germline lookup yields CDR1 DFQATT and CDR2 SNEGSKA (reference sequence). With V trimmed by 4 bases and J by 7 bases, 12 bases remained unmatched. This CDR3 is 15 amino acids long. Here the CDR3 reads CSAISIAGGPGEQYF. CDR3 DNA: TGCAGTGCTATAAGTATAGCGGGAGGGCCGGGGGAGCAGTACTTC.

Many counts were recorded for this clonotype. The chain recombines TRBV19 with TRBJ1-6; D not resolved. V dropped 7 bases and J dropped 6 bases, with 16 bases sitting between them. This CDR3 is built from 15 residues. The germline CDR1 and CDR2 sequences are LNHDA and SQIVND (reference sequence). The CDR3 DNA sequence: TGTGCCAGTACCAAGGGCACCGTGGGTAATTCACCCCTCCACTTT. Amino acid sequence: CASTKGTVGNSPLHF.

The rearrangement links TRBV27 to TRBJ2-7, with a weak D call TRBD2 (6 bases). The CDR3 runs to 15 residues. Germline V gene sequence: CDR1 MNHEY, CDR2 SMNVEV (reference sequence). Trimming pared 3 bases from V and 0 bases from J, leaving 12 bases between. CDR3 loop: CASSFRGLLSYEQYF. The CDR3, as DNA: TGTGCCAGCAGTTTTAGGGGACTCCTCTCCTACGAGCAGTACTTC.

This sequence joins TRBV12-5 and TRBJ1-1; D might be TRBD1 (6 bases). The CDR3 consists of 14 residues. From germline, CDR1 is LGHNT and CDR2 FRNRAP. Trimming shortened V by 7 bases and J by 5 bases, and 17 bases separated the two germline ends. In DNA, the CDR3 is TGTGCTAGTGTTCAGGGGAACCTAGGGACTGAAGCTTTCTTT. This gives the protein CASVQGNLGTEAFF.

The chain is built from TRBV24-1 and TRBJ1-1; D uncertain. V was shortened by 5 bases and J by 1 base, with 7 bases between the two germline ends. Germline V gene sequence: CDR1 KGHDR, CDR2 SFDVKD. The CDR3 is 13 residues long. The CDR3 DNA is TGTGCCACCAGTGTCGGGTCGAACACTGAAGCTTTCTTT. Its protein product is CATSVGSNTEAFF.

Ten or more counts support this clonotype. The chain combines TRBV3-1 with TRBJ1-2; a possible D gene is TRBD1 (5 bases). CDR1 is LGHDT, CDR2 YNNKEL, per germline (reference sequence). The CDR3 length is 13 residues. V shed 5 bases and J shed 8 bases, with 15 bases lying between them. CDR3 DNA: TGTGCCAGCAGCATCCTCCAGAGGGGCGGCTACACCTTC. It codes for CASSILQRGGYTF.

The table lists this clonotype with many counts. This chain joins TRBV5-6 and TRBJ2-7; no clear D. Germline values: CDR1 SGHDT, CDR2 YYEEEE. CDR3 size: 13 residues. Trimming shortened V by 0 bases and J by 4 bases, and 8 bases separated the two germline ends. The chain's CDR3 is CASSLVGKYEQYF. The CDR3, as DNA: TGTGCCAGCAGCTTGGTGGGGAAATACGAGCAGTACTTC.

Only a few counts were recorded for this clonotype. This sequence joins TRBV5-4 and TRBJ2-3; 12 nucleotides agree with TRBD2. After removal of 5 bases from V and 3 bases from J, the junction contained 19 bases not matched to a gene. Germline V CDR1 and CDR2: SGHNT, YYREEE (reference sequence). CDR3 length equals 20 residues. The CDR3 loop reads CASRPKPTSGSSSRTDTQYF. The DNA of the CDR3 is TGTGCCAGCAGACCGAAACCGACTAGCGGGAGTTCTTCTAGGACAGATACGCAGTATTTT. The full variable domain, rest sourced from reference TRBV5-4 and TRBJ2-3, is ETGVTQSPTHLIKTRGQQVTLRCSSQSGHNTVSWYQQALGQGPQFIFQYYREEENGRGNFPPRFSGLQFPNYSSELNVNALELDDSALYLCASRPKPTSGSSSRTDTQYFGPGTRLTVL.

This clonotype was counted at least ten times. The rearrangement joins TRBV5-1 to TRBJ1-5; D gene ambiguous. The germline CDR1 and CDR2 sequences are SGHRS and YFSETQ. Trimming cost V 5 bases and J 0 bases, with 6 bases left between them. CDR3 size: 13 residues. CDR3 sequence (DNA): TGCGCCAGCAGGCGGGATAGCAATCAGCCCCAGCATTTT. It is translated as CASRRDSNQPQHF.